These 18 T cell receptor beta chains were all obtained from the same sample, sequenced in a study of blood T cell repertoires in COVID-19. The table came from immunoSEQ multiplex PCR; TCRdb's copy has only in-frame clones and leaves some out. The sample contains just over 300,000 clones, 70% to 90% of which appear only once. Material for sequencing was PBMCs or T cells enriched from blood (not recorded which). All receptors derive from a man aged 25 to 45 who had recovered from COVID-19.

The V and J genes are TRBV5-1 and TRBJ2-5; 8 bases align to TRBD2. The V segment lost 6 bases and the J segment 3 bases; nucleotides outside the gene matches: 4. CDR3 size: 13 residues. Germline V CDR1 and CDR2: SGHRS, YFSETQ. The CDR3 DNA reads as TGCGCCAGCACCTCACTAGCGGAAGAGACCCAGTACTTC. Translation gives CASTSLAEETQYF. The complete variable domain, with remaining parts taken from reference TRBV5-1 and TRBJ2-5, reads KAGVTQTPRYLIKTRGQQVTLSCSPISGHRSVSWYQQTPGQGLQFLFEYFSETQRNKGNFPGRFSGRQFSNSRSEMNVSTLELGDSALYLCASTSLAEETQYFGPGTRLLVL.

CDR3 loop: CASRRKWDSTQETQYF. DNA for the CDR3: TGTGCCAGCAGGCGAAAATGGGACAGCACCCAAGAGACCCAGTACTTC. The genes are TRBV27 and TRBJ2-5; 7 bases fit TRBD1. Germline lookup yields CDR1 MNHEY and CDR2 SMNVEV (reference sequence). V trimming: 6 bases; J trimming: 1 base; junction bases outside the gene matches: 11. This CDR3 spans 16 amino acids.

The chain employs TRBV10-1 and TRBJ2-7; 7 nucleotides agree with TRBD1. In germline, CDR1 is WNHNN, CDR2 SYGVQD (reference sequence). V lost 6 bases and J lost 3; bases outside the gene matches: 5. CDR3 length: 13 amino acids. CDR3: CASSPGQFYEQYF. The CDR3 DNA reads TGCGCCAGCAGCCCGGGACAGTTCTACGAGCAGTACTTC.

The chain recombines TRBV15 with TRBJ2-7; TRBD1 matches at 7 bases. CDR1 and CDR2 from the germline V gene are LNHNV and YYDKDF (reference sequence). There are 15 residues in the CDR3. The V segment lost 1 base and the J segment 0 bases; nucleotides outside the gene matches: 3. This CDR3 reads CATSRGRDSSYEQYF. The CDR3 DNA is TGTGCCACCAGCAGAGGCCGGGACAGCTCCTACGAGCAGTACTTC. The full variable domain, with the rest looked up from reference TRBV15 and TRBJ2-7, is DAMVIQNPRYQVTQFGKPVTLSCSQTLNHNVMYWYQQKSSQAPKLLFHYYDKDFNNEADTPDNFQSRRPNTSFCFLDIRSPGLGDTAMYLCATSRGRDSSYEQYFGPGTRLTVT.

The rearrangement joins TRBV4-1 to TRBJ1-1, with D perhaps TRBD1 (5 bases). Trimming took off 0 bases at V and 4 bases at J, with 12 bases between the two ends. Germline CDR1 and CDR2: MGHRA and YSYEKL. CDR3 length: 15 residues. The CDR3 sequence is CASSQDTGGGTEAFF. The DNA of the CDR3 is TGCGCCAGCAGCCAAGATACCGGGGGAGGCACTGAAGCTTTCTTT.

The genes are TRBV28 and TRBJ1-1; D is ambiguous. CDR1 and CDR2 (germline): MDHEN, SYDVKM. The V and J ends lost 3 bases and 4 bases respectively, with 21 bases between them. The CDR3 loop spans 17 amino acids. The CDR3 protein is CASSFIRLIRGPTEAFF. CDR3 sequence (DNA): TGTGCCAGCAGTTTCATTCGTCTGATTCGGGGTCCCACTGAAGCTTTCTTT.

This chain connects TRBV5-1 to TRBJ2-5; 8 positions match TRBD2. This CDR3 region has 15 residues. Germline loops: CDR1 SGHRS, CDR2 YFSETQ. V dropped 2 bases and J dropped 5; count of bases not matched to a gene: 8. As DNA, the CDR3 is TGCGCCAGCAGCTTTACGGGGGGGCCGGAGGAGACCCAGTACTTC. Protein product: CASSFTGGPEETQYF.

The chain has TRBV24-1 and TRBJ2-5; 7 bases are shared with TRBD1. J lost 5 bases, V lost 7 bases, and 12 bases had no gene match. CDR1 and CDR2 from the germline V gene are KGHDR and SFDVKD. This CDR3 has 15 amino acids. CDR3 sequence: CATSAGLGGDETQYF. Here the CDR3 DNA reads TGTGCCACCAGCGCCGGGTTAGGGGGCGACGAGACCCAGTACTTC.

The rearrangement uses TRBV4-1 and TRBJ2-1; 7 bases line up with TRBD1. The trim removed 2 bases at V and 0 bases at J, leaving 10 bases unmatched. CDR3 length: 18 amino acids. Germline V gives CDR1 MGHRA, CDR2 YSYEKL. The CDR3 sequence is CASSQSRGGAGSYNEQFF. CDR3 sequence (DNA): TGCGCCAGCAGCCAATCTAGAGGGGGCGCGGGCTCCTACAATGAGCAGTTCTTC.

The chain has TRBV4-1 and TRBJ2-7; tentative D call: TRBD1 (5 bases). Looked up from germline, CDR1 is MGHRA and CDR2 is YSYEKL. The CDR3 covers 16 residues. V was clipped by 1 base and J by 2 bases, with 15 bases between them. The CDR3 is CASSQVLRGGAYEQYF. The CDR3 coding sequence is TGCGCCAGCAGCCAAGTGCTTAGGGGTGGGGCCTACGAGCAGTACTTC.

The CDR3 bases are TGTGCCAGCAGCACCCGGGACAGGGGGTCCACTGAAGCTTTCTTT. It is translated as CASSTRDRGSTEAFF. The chain recombines TRBV11-3 with TRBJ1-1, with 11 bases aligning to TRBD1. V lost 5 bases, J lost 4 bases, and 6 bases stayed unmatched. Germline V gives CDR1 SGHNT, CDR2 YENEEA. The CDR3 extends over 15 amino acids. Looking up the rest from reference TRBV11-3 and TRBJ1-1 gives the full variable domain: EAGVVQSPRYKIIEKKQPVAFWCNPISGHNTLYWYLQNLGQGPELLIRYENEEAVDDSQLPKDRFSAERLKGVDSTLKIQPAELGDSAVYLCASSTRDRGSTEAFFGQGTRLTVV.

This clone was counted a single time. CDR3 sequence reads: CASSSGTGSPYEQYF. The CDR3 DNA follows: TGTGCCAGCAGTTCCGGGACAGGGAGTCCGTACGAGCAGTACTTC. The chain uses TRBV27 and TRBJ2-7, with 9 bases identical to TRBD1. Germline CDR1 and CDR2: MNHEY and SMNVEV (reference sequence). The CDR3 length is 15 residues. Trimming removed 4 bases from V and 4 bases from J; junction bases left unmatched: 8.

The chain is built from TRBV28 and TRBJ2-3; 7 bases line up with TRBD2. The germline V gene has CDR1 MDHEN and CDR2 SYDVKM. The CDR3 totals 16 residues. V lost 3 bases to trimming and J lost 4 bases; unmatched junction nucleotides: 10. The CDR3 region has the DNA TGTGCCAGCAGTTTCCTAGCGGAGCCCTCGGCAGATACGCAGTATTTT. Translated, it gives CASSFLAEPSADTQYF. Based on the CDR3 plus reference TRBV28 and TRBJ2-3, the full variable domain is DVKVTQSSRYLVKRTGEKVFLECVQDMDHENMFWYRQDPGLGLRLIYFSYDVKMKEKGDIPEGYSVSREKKERFSLILESASTNQTSMYLCASSFLAEPSADTQYFGPGTRLTVL.

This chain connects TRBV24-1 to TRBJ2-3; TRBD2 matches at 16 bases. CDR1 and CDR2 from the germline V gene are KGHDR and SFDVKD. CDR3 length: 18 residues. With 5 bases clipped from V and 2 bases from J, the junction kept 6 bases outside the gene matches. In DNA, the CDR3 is TGTGCCACCAGTGCCCCGGGACTAGCGGGAGGGTTCACAGATACGCAGTATTTT. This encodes CATSAPGLAGGFTDTQYF.

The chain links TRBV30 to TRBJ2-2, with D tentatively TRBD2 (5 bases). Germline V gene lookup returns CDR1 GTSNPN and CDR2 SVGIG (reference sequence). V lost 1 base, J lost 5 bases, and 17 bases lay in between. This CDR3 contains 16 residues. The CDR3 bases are TGTGCCTGGAGTGGGGCTAGCAAACCTGAAACCGGGGAGCTGTTTTTT. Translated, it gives CAWSGASKPETGELFF.

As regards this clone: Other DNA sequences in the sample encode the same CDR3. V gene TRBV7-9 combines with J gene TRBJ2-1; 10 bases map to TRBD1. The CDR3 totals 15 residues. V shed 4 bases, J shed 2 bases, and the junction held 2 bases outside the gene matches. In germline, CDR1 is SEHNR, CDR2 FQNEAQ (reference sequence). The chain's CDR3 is CASSSGTGAYNEQFF. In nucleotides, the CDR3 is TGTGCCAGCAGCTCGGGGACAGGGGCCTACAATGAGCAGTTCTTC.

The CDR3, as DNA: TGTGCCAGCAGCCAGGGCGGGGCACTAGCGGGAGGGTCCTACGAGCAGTACTTC. It codes for CASSQGGALAGGSYEQYF. The chain is built from TRBV4-2 and TRBJ2-7; 13 positions match TRBD2. Germline CDR1 and CDR2: LGHNA and YNFKEQ. Losses at the gene ends were 3 bases for V and 1 base for J; bases not matched to a gene: 9. The CDR3 spans 18 residues.

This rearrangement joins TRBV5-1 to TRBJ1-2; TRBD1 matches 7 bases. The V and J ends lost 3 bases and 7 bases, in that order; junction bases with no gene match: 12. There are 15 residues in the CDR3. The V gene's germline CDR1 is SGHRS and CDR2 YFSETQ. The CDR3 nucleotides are TGCGCCAGCAGCTGGGGCGACAGGGAAGGGGGTGGCTACACCTTC. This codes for CASSWGDREGGGYTF.